This T cell receptor beta chain was sequenced for a study of shared clonotypes between healthy human individuals. In germline, CDR1 is MNHEY, CDR2 SMNVEV (reference sequence). Trimming stripped 4 bases from V and 9 bases from J, with 25 bases between. The CDR3 totals 18 residues. The protocol was immunoSEQ multiplex PCR, while the TCRdb copy is restricted to in-frame clones and leaves out a portion. This table holds a few million clones, approximately 92% found once. This clonotype originated in a man aged 18-30 years in good health. Sequencing was performed on naive CD4+ T cells sorted from blood. Subset reported: CD45RA+ positively selected. V is TRBV27 and J is TRBJ1-6; D possibly corresponds to TRBD1 (6 bases). The CDR3 loop reads CASSSSQGQWGGRSPLHF. In nucleotides, the CDR3 is TGTGCCAGCAGTTCTTCTCAGGGGCAGTGGGGAGGGCGTTCACCCCTCCACTTT.